Listed here are 5 T cell receptor beta chains from one sample, sequenced in a study of cytomegalovirus exposure and HLA in healthy donors. Primers included in the PCR were 60 Vbeta and 13 Jbeta primers. Sequenced by immunoSEQ multiplex PCR; TCRdb stores in-frame clones only, minus some. The sample includes 150,000 to 200,000 clones, 8.5% to 10% seen only once; the top ten take about 1.2%. The specimen sequenced was PBMCs. The source is a woman in her 30s in good health and CMV-seropositive.

This CDR3 reads CSASIADTQYF. The CDR3 DNA follows: TGCAGTGCTAGTATCGCAGATACGCAGTATTTT. V is TRBV20-1 and J is TRBJ2-3; D unclear. The CDR3 length is 11 residues. Trimming cost V 3 bases and J 4 bases, with 5 bases left between them. In germline, CDR1 is DFQATT, CDR2 SNEGSKA (reference sequence).

The chain carries TRBV7-9 and TRBJ2-7, with TRBD2 as a possible D gene (6 bases). Germline V gene sequence: CDR1 SEHNR, CDR2 FQNEAQ (reference sequence). The CDR3 has 15 amino acids. Trimming stripped 5 bases from V and 7 bases from J, with 21 bases between. The CDR3 reads CASSPWEARVEEQYF. In nucleotides, the CDR3 is TGTGCCAGCAGCCCATGGGAGGCCCGGGTAGAAGAGCAGTACTTC.

This clone was picked up one time. CDR3 region: CASSFAGGLRTEAFF. CDR3 coding DNA: TGCGCCAGCAGCTTTGCCGGGGGGCTGCGGACTGAAGCTTTCTTT. The chain employs TRBV5-1 and TRBJ1-1, with D possibly TRBD1 on 6 matching bases. V shed 2 bases and J shed 5 bases, with 16 bases lying between them. In germline, CDR1 is SGHRS, CDR2 YFSETQ. The CDR3 has 15 amino acids.

This clone was picked up one time. The V and J genes are TRBV6-1 and TRBJ2-3, with D possibly TRBD1 on 5 matching bases. There are 15 residues in the CDR3. Germline V gives CDR1 MNHNS, CDR2 SASEGT. Trimming took off 6 bases at V and 0 bases at J, with 13 bases between the two ends. The CDR3 DNA is TGTGCCAGCAGGCTGACAGTCATTAGCACAGATACGCAGTATTTT. Its protein product is CASRLTVISTDTQYF.

The chain links TRBV13 to TRBJ1-4; 9 bases fit TRBD1. V shed 5 bases, J shed 6 bases, and the junction held 1 base outside the gene matches. CDR1 and CDR2 (germline): PRHDT, FYEKMQ (reference sequence). The CDR3 consists of 13 residues. CDR3: CASSRDRDEKLFF. CDR3 in DNA: TGTGCCAGCAGCAGGGACAGGGATGAAAAACTGTTTTTT.